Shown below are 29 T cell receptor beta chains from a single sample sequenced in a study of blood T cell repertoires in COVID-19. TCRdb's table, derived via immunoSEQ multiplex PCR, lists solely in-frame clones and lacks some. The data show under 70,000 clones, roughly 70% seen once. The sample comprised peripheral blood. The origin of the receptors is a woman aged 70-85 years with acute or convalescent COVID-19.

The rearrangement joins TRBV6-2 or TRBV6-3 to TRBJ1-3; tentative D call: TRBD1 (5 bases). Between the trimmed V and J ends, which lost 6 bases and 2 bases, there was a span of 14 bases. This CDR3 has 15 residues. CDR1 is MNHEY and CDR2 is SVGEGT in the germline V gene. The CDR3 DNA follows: TGTGCCAGCAGCCCGCCGGGGGAACCTGGAAACACCATATATTTT. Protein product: CASSPPGEPGNTIYF.

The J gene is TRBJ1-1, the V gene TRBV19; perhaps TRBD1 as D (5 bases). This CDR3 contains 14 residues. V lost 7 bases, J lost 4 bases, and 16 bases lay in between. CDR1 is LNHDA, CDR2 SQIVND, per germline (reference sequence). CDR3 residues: CASTWGGLSTEAFF. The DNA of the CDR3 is TGTGCCAGTACGTGGGGGGGGTTGAGCACTGAAGCTTTCTTT. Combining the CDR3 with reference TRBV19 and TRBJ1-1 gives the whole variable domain DGGITQSPKYLFRKEGQNVTLSCEQNLNHDAMYWYRQDPGQGLRLIYYSQIVNDFQKGDIAEGYSVSREKKESFPLTVTSAQKNPTAFYLCASTWGGLSTEAFFGQGTRLTVV.

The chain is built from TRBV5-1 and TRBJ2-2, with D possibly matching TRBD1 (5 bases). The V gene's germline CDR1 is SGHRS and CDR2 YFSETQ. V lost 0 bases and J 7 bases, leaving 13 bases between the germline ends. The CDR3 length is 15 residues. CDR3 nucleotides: TGCGCCAGCAGCTTGGCCCCATGGGGCGACGGGGAGCTGTTTTTT. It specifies CASSLAPWGDGELFF.

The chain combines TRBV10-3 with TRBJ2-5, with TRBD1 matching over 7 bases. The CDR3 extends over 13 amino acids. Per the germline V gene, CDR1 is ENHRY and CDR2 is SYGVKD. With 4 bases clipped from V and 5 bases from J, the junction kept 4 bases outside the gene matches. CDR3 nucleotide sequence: TGTGCCATCAGTGGGACAGGTCCGGAGACCCAGTACTTC. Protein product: CAISGTGPETQYF.

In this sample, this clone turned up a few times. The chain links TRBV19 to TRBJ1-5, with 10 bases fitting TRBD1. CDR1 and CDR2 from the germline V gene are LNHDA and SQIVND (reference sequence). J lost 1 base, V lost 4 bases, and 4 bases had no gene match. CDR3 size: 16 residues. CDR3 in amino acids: CASSTGQGRSNQPQHF. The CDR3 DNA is TGTGCCAGTAGTACGGGACAGGGGAGAAGCAATCAGCCCCAGCATTTT.

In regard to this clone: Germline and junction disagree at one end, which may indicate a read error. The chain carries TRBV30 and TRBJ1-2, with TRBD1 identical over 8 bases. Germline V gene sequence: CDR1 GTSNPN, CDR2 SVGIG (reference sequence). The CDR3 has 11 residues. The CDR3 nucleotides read TGTGCCTGGAGTGTATTGGACAGGGCCGTTTTC. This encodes CAWSVLDRAVF.

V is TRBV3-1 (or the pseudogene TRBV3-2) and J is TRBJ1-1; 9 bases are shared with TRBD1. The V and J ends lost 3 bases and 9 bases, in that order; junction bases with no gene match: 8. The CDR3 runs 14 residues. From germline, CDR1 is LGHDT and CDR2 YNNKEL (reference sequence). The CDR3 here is CASSHHGQGRKAFF. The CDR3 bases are TGTGCCAGCAGCCATCACGGACAGGGGCGGAAAGCTTTCTTT.

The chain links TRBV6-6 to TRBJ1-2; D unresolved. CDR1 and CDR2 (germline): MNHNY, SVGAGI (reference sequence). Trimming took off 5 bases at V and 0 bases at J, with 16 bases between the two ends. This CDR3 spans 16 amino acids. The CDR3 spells CASSRTPDSTNYGYTF. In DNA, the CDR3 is TGTGCCAGCAGTCGTACCCCTGACTCGACTAACTATGGCTACACCTTC.

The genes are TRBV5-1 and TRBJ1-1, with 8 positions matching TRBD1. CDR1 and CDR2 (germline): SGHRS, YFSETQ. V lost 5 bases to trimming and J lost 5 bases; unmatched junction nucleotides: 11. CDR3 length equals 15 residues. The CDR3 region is CASRDESTGETEAFF. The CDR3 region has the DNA TGCGCCAGCAGGGACGAATCGACAGGGGAGACTGAAGCTTTCTTT.

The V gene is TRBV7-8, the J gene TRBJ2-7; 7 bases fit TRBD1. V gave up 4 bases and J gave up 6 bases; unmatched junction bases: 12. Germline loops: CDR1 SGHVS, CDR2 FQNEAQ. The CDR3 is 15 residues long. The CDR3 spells CASSSRGQSVGEQYF. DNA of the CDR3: TGTGCCAGCAGCTCCCGGGGACAGTCTGTGGGCGAGCAGTACTTC. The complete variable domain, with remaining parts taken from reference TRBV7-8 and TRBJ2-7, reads GAGVSQSPRYKVAKRGQDVALRCDPISGHVSLFWYQQALGQGPEFLTYFQNEAQLDKSGLPSDRFFAERPEGSVSTLKIQRTQQEDSAVYLCASSSRGQSVGEQYFGPGTRLTVT.

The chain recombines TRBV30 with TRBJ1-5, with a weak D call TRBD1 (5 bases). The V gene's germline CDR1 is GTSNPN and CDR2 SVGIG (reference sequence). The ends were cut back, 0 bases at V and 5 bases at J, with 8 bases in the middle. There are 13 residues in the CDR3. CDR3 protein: CAWSVQADQPQHF. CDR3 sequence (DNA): TGTGCCTGGAGTGTACAGGCGGATCAGCCCCAGCATTTT.

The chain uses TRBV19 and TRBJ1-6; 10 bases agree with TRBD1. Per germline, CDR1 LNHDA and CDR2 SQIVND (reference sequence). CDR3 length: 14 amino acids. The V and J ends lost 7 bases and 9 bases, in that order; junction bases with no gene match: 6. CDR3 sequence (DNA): TGTGCCAGTACCCGGACAGGGGGTATTTCACCCCTCCACTTT. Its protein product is CASTRTGGISPLHF.

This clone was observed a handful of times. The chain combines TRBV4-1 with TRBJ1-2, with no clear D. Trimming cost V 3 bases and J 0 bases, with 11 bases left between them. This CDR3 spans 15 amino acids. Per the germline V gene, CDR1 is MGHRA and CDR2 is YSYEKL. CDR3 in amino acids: CASSQGDGANYGYTF. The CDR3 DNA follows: TGCGCCAGCAGCCAGGGAGACGGAGCTAACTATGGCTACACCTTC.

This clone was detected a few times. The CDR3 DNA is TGTGCCAGCTCACCGGCTTCGGGGACTGAAGCTTTCTTT. Its translation is CASSPASGTEAFF. The V gene is TRBV18, the J gene TRBJ1-1, with no clear D. With 3 bases removed from V and 5 bases from J, the gap between germline ends came to 10 bases. The CDR3 spans 13 residues. The germline V gene has CDR1 KGHSH and CDR2 LQKENI.

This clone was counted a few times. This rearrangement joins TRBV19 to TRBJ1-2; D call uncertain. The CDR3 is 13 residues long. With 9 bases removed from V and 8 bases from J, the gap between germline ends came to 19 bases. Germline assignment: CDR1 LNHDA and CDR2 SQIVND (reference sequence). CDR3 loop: CASTTSRTGGYTF. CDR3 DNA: TGTGCCAGCACTACCAGCCGGACTGGAGGCTACACCTTC. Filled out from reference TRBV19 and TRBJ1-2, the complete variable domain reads DGGITQSPKYLFRKEGQNVTLSCEQNLNHDAMYWYRQDPGQGLRLIYYSQIVNDFQKGDIAEGYSVSREKKESFPLTVTSAQKNPTAFYLCASTTSRTGGYTFGSGTRLTVV.

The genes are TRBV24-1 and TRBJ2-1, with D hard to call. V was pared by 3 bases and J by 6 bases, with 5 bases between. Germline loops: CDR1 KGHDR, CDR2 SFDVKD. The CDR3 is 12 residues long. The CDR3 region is CATSDAFNEQFF. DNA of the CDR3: TGTGCCACCAGTGATGCGTTCAATGAGCAGTTCTTC.

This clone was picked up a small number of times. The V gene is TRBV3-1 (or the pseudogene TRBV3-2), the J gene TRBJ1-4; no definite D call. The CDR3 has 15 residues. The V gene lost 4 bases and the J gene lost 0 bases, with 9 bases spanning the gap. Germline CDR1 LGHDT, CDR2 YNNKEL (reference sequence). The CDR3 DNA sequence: TGTGCCAGCAGCCGTGCAGGTTCAACTAATGAAAAACTGTTTTTT. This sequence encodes CASSRAGSTNEKLFF.

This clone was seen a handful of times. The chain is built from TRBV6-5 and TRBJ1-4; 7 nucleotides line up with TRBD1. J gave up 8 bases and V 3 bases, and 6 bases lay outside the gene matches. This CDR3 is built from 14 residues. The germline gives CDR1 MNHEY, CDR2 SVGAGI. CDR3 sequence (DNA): TGTGCCAGCAGTTATTTGACAGGGAAAGAAAAACTGTTTTTT. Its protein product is CASSYLTGKEKLFF.

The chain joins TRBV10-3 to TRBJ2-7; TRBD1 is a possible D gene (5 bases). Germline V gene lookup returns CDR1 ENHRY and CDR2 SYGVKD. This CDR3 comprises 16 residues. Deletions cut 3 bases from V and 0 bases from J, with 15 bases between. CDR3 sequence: CAISDSGILSSYEQYF. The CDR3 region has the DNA TGTGCCATCAGTGATTCAGGGATCCTAAGCTCCTACGAGCAGTACTTC.

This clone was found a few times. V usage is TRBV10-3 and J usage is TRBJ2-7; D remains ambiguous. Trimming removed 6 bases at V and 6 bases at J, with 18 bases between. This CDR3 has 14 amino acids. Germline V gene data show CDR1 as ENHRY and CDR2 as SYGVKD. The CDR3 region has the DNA TGTGCCATCAGCTCCGACAAGATTAACTTCGAGCAGTACGTC. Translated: CAISSDKINFEQYV.

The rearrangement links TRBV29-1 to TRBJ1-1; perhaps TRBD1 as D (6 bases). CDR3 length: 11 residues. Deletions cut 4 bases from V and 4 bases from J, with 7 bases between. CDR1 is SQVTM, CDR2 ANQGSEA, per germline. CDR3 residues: CSVGGGTEAFF. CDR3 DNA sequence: TGCAGCGTTGGAGGGGGCACTGAAGCTTTCTTT.

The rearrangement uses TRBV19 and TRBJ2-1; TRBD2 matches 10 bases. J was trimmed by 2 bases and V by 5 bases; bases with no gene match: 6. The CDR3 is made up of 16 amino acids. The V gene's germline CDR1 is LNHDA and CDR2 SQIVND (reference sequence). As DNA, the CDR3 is TGTGCCAGTAGTGTGAGACTAGCGGGCGCCTACAATGAGCAGTTCTTC. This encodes CASSVRLAGAYNEQFF. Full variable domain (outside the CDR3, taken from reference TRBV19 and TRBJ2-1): DGGITQSPKYLFRKEGQNVTLSCEQNLNHDAMYWYRQDPGQGLRLIYYSQIVNDFQKGDIAEGYSVSREKKESFPLTVTSAQKNPTAFYLCASSVRLAGAYNEQFFGPGTRLTVL.

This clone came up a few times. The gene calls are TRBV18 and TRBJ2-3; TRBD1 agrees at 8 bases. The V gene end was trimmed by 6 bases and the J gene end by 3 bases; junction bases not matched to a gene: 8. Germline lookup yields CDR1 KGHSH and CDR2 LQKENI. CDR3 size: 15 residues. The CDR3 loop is CASSYGQGRTDTQYF. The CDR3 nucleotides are TGTGCCAGCTCTTACGGACAGGGTCGAACAGATACGCAGTATTTT.

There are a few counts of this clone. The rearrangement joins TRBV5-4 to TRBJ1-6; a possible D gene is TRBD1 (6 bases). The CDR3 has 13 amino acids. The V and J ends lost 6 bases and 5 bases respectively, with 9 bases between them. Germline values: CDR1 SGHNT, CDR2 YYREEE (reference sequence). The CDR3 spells CASTDSNNSPLHF. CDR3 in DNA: TGTGCCAGCACGGACAGTAATAATTCACCCCTCCACTTT.

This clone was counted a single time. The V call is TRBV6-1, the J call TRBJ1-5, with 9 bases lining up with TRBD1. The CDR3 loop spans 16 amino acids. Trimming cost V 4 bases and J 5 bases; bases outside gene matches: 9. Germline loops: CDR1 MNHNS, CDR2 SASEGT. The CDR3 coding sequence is TGTGCCAGCAGTGTGGTTACAGGGGGCAGATATCAGCCCCAGCATTTT. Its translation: CASSVVTGGRYQPQHF.

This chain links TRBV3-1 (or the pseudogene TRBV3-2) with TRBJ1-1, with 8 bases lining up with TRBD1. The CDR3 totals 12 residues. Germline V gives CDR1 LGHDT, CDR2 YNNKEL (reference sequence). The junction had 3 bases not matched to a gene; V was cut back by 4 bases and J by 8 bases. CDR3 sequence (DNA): TGTGCCAGCAGCCGGACAGGGTTCGAAGCTTTCTTT. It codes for CASSRTGFEAFF.

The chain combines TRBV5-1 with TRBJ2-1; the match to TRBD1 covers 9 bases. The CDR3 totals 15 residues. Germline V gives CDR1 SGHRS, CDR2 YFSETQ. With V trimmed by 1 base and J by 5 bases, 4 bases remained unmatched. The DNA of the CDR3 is TGCGCCAGCAGCTTGTTACAGGGGGCTAACAATGAGCAGTTCTTC. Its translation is CASSLLQGANNEQFF.

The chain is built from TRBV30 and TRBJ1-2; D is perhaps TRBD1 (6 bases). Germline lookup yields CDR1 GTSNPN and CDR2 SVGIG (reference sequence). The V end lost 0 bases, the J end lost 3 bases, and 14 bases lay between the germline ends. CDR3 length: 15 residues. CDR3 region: CAWSVRKAGDYGYTF. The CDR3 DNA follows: TGTGCCTGGAGTGTACGAAAGGCAGGGGACTATGGCTACACCTTC.

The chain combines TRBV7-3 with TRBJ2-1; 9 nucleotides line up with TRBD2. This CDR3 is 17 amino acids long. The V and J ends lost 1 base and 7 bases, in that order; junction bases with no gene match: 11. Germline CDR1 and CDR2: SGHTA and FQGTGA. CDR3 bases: TGTGCCAGCAGCTTAAGGGGTATTAGCGGGGGTTTGAATGAGCAGTTCTTC. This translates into CASSLRGISGGLNEQFF.